The 24 T cell receptor beta chains presented below share a single source sample, sequenced in a study of OX40 agonist ivuxolimab in advanced cancers. Only in-frame clones appear in the TCRdb table, and some are missing; sequencing was by immunoSEQ multiplex PCR. The sample contains around 70,000 clones, around 93% of which appear only once. Sequences were derived from CD4+ or CD8+ T cells sorted from blood, sampled in a trial of the OX40 agonist ivuxolimab. The receptors were gathered from an adult with an advanced solid tumor such as melanoma, head and neck, liver or kidney cancer.

This chain links TRBV7-3 with TRBJ2-6; TRBD1 aligns across 7 bases. V gave up 5 bases and J gave up 4 bases; unmatched junction bases: 11. This CDR3 is built from 17 residues. CDR1 SGHTA and CDR2 FQGTGA come from the germline V gene. The CDR3 reads CASSVSGGRGGANVLTF. The CDR3 DNA follows: TGTGCCAGCAGCGTTTCAGGGGGTCGTGGAGGGGCCAACGTCCTGACTTTC.

This clone was observed once. This chain uses TRBV6-1 with TRBJ1-2; possibly TRBD1 for D (5 bases). The CDR3 totals 15 residues. V lost 1 base and J lost 1, with 10 bases in between. CDR1 is MNHNS and CDR2 is SASEGT in the germline V gene. The DNA for the CDR3 is TGTGCCAGCAGTGAAGGGGCAGGGCTTAACTATGGCTACACCTTC. This encodes CASSEGAGLNYGYTF.

The V and J genes are TRBV5-1 and TRBJ2-1; 9 bases agree with TRBD2. CDR3 length equals 16 residues. Per germline, CDR1 SGHRS and CDR2 YFSETQ. Trimming took 0 bases from V and 0 from J; bases not matched to a gene: 1. Here the CDR3 reads CASSLASGASYNEQFF. In nucleotides, the CDR3 is TGCGCCAGCAGCTTGGCTAGCGGGGCCTCCTACAATGAGCAGTTCTTC. Together with reference TRBV5-1 and TRBJ2-1, the CDR3 gives the full variable domain: KAGVTQTPRYLIKTRGQQVTLSCSPISGHRSVSWYQQTPGQGLQFLFEYFSETQRNKGNFPGRFSGRQFSNSRSEMNVSTLELGDSALYLCASSLASGASYNEQFFGPGTRLTVL.

J is TRBJ2-1 and V is TRBV10-3; 8 nucleotides agree with TRBD2. This CDR3 contains 14 residues. With V trimmed by 7 bases and J by 7 bases, 9 bases remained unmatched. Germline CDR1 and CDR2: ENHRY and SYGVKD. CDR3 sequence: CAITGVAGQNEQFF. CDR3 DNA sequence: TGTGCCATCACGGGGGTAGCGGGGCAGAATGAGCAGTTCTTC.

The genes are TRBV14 and TRBJ1-1; possibly TRBD1 for D (5 bases). This CDR3 contains 13 residues. V gave up 0 bases and J gave up 7 bases, with 9 bases separating them. The germline CDR1 and CDR2 sequences are SGHDN and FVKESK. CDR3 coding DNA: TGTGCCAGCAGCCAAGATGGGGCAGTTGAAGCTTTCTTT. Translating gives CASSQDGAVEAFF.

This chain connects TRBV7-6 to TRBJ1-4, with D unresolved. Trimming removed 8 bases from V and 5 bases from J, with 9 bases in between. The CDR3 is 12 residues long. Germline CDR1 and CDR2: SGHVS and FNYEAQ. The CDR3 nucleotides read TGTGCCAGCGGAGAATTCAATGAAAAACTGTTTTTT. It encodes CASGEFNEKLFF. The variable domain in full, with the rest retrieved from reference TRBV7-6 and TRBJ1-4, is GAGVSQSPRYKVTKRGQDVALRCDPISGHVSLYWYRQALGQGPEFLTYFNYEAQQDKSGLPNDRFSAERPEGSISTLTIQRTEQRDSAMYRCASGEFNEKLFFGSGTQLSVL.

The J gene is TRBJ1-2, the V gene TRBV5-8; D is unresolved. This CDR3 has 16 residues. CDR1 SGHTS and CDR2 YDEGEE come from the germline V gene. Trimming removed 1 base from V and 0 bases from J, with 13 bases in between. The chain's CDR3 is CASSLLGQRANYGYTF. CDR3 DNA sequence: TGTGCCAGCAGCTTGTTAGGCCAGCGGGCTAACTATGGCTACACCTTC.

This chain uses TRBV11-2 with TRBJ2-7; perhaps TRBD2 as D (5 bases). Trimming cost V 1 base and J 2 bases, with 12 bases left between them. CDR3 length: 15 amino acids. CDR1 SGHAT and CDR2 FQNNGV come from the germline V gene. As DNA, the CDR3 is TGTGCCAGCAGCTTAGGCGGGCTAAAGACCTACGAGCAGTACTTC. It is translated as CASSLGGLKTYEQYF.

J is TRBJ2-2 and V is TRBV2; no reliable D call. The V gene's germline CDR1 is SNHLY and CDR2 FYNNEI. The V end lost 7 bases, the J end lost 0 bases, and 6 bases lay between the germline ends. The CDR3 sequence is 13 residues long. This CDR3 reads CASNLANTGELFF. In DNA, the CDR3 is TGTGCCAGCAACTTAGCGAACACCGGGGAGCTGTTTTTT. The whole variable domain, filled in from reference TRBV2 and TRBJ2-2, reads EPEVTQTPSHQVTQMGQEVILRCVPISNHLYFYWYRQILGQKVEFLVSFYNNEISEKSEIFDDQFSVERPDGSNFTLKIRSTKLEDSAMYFCASNLANTGELFFGEGSRLTVL.

This sequence joins TRBV28 and TRBJ1-5; no clear D gene. Deletions cut 9 bases from V and 4 bases from J, with 7 bases between. Germline values: CDR1 MDHEN, CDR2 SYDVKM. There are 11 residues in the CDR3. Here the CDR3 reads CASSKNQPQHF. The CDR3 DNA sequence: TGTGCCAGTTCTAAAAATCAGCCCCAGCATTTT.

This sequence joins TRBV14 and TRBJ2-7; D gene ambiguous. Trimming took 0 bases from V and 3 from J, leaving 12 bases between them. The V gene's germline CDR1 is SGHDN and CDR2 FVKESK. There are 15 residues in the CDR3. CDR3 region: CASSQDIGYNYEQYF. The DNA for the CDR3 is TGTGCCAGCAGCCAAGATATCGGCTATAACTACGAGCAGTACTTC. Full variable domain (rest looked up from reference TRBV14 and TRBJ2-7): EAGVTQFPSHSVIEKGQTVTLRCDPISGHDNLYWYRRVMGKEIKFLLHFVKESKQDESGMPNNRFLAERTGGTYSTLKVQPAELEDSGVYFCASSQDIGYNYEQYFGPGTRLTVT.

The chain is built from TRBV5-1 and TRBJ1-2; maybe TRBD1 (5 bases). Trimming pared 4 bases from V and 7 bases from J, leaving 11 bases between. The V gene's germline CDR1 is SGHRS and CDR2 YFSETQ. The CDR3 extends over 12 amino acids. The CDR3 nucleotides read TGCGCCAGCAGCATAGGGGCTGGTGGCTACACCTTC. Its protein product is CASSIGAGGYTF.

The V gene is TRBV18, the J gene TRBJ2-2; D is possibly TRBD1 (6 bases). CDR3 length equals 12 residues. CDR1 is KGHSH and CDR2 is LQKENI in the germline V gene. Trimming left V 5 bases short and J 7 bases short, with 8 bases between. CDR3 amino acids: CASSSGDGELFF. As DNA, the CDR3 is TGTGCCAGCTCATCAGGGGACGGGGAGCTGTTTTTT.

This rearrangement joins TRBV19 to TRBJ1-1; tentatively, D is TRBD1 (6 bases). V was clipped by 3 bases and J by 11 bases, with 25 bases between them. The germline V gene encodes CDR1 LNHDA and CDR2 SQIVND (reference sequence). The CDR3 contains 16 residues. The CDR3 here is CASSIRKGEAVTYAFF. The CDR3 region has the DNA TGTGCCAGTAGTATTAGGAAGGGGGAGGCAGTGACGTATGCTTTCTTT.

This clone was seen only once. V and J are TRBV9 and TRBJ1-6; TRBD1 matches 10 bases. From germline, CDR1 is SGDLS and CDR2 YYNGEE. The CDR3 extends over 12 amino acids. With 8 bases clipped from V and 8 bases from J, the junction kept 1 base outside the gene matches. CDR3 residues: CASGQGDSPLHF. CDR3 nucleotides: TGTGCCAGTGGACAGGGGGATTCACCCCTCCACTTT.

V and J are TRBV4-2 and TRBJ2-3, with D hard to call. Between the trimmed V and J ends, which lost 0 bases and 6 bases, there was a span of 7 bases. The germline V gene has CDR1 LGHNA and CDR2 YNFKEQ. This CDR3 contains 13 residues. The CDR3 DNA is TGTGCCAGCAGCCAAGATGAGGTGGATACGCAGTATTTT. Its translation: CASSQDEVDTQYF.

The chain recombines TRBV19 with TRBJ2-7; possibly TRBD2 for D (6 bases). The CDR3 sequence is 14 residues long. Looked up from germline, CDR1 is LNHDA and CDR2 is SQIVND (reference sequence). Trimming cost V 0 bases and J 1 base, with 7 bases left between them. The CDR3 sequence is CASSIDGTSYEQYF. The CDR3 region has the DNA TGTGCCAGTAGTATAGACGGGACTTCCTACGAGCAGTACTTC.

Only one count was recorded for this clone. As DNA, the CDR3 is TGTGCCAGCAGTGACGACAATGGGAACACTGAAGCTTTCTTT. Translated, it gives CASSDDNGNTEAFF. J is TRBJ1-1 and V is TRBV6-4; D is unresolved. Trimming left V 2 bases short and J 1 base short, with 8 bases between. CDR1 and CDR2 from the germline V gene are MRHNA and SNTAGT. The CDR3 is 14 amino acids.

V is TRBV6-6 and J is TRBJ2-7; a weak D match, TRBD2 (5 bases). The CDR3 length is 16 residues. Deletions cut 0 bases from V and 1 base from J, with 13 bases between. Per germline, CDR1 MNHNY and CDR2 SVGAGI (reference sequence). The DNA of the CDR3 is TGTGCCAGCAGTTACTCGATGTGGGAGCAGTCCTACGAGCAGTACTTC. Amino acids: CASSYSMWEQSYEQYF.

The J gene is TRBJ1-3, the V gene TRBV4-1; 9 nucleotides agree with TRBD1. CDR1 and CDR2 from the germline V gene are MGHRA and YSYEKL. The CDR3 loop spans 18 amino acids. The V gene end was trimmed by 4 bases and the J gene end by 4 bases; junction bases not matched to a gene: 14. CDR3 sequence (DNA): TGCGCCAGCAGCCCGGGACAGGGCCCCACCCCCTCCGGAAACACCATATATTTT. Residues: CASSPGQGPTPSGNTIYF.

The V gene is TRBV5-1, the J gene TRBJ1-1, with D hard to call. This CDR3 region has 14 residues. Trimming removed 4 bases from V and 3 bases from J, with 13 bases in between. In germline, CDR1 is SGHRS, CDR2 YFSETQ. CDR3 sequence reads: CASSPPPLYTEAFF. The CDR3 DNA follows: TGCGCCAGCAGCCCCCCGCCACTGTACACTGAAGCTTTCTTT.

The chain couples TRBV6-5 to TRBJ1-6, with D uncertain. Germline lookup yields CDR1 MNHEY and CDR2 SVGAGI. The CDR3 runs to 14 residues. Trimming took off 6 bases at V and 3 bases at J, with 9 bases between the two ends. This chain's CDR3 is CASSLSNYNSPLHF. For the CDR3, the DNA is TGTGCCAGCAGCCTGAGCAACTATAATTCACCCCTCCACTTT.

The J gene is TRBJ2-7, the V gene TRBV6-1, with D unclear. The CDR3 spans 12 residues. The V and J ends lost 5 bases and 1 base respectively, with 6 bases between them. Germline V gene data show CDR1 as MNHNS and CDR2 as SASEGT. The CDR3 DNA is TGTGCCAGCAGTACCCTGTCCTACGAGCAGTACTTC. This sequence encodes CASSTLSYEQYF.

V and J are TRBV18 and TRBJ2-3; the match to TRBD2 covers 10 bases. CDR1 KGHSH and CDR2 LQKENI come from the germline V gene. V trimming: 1 base; J trimming: 0 bases; junction bases outside the gene matches: 7. The CDR3 consists of 18 residues. The CDR3 DNA follows: TGTGCCAGCTCACCACTCCTAGCGGGGGCCGGGAGCACAGATACGCAGTATTTT. Its translation: CASSPLLAGAGSTDTQYF.